The source of this T cell receptor (beta chain) is a study of blood T cell repertoires in COVID-19. TCRdb's table, derived via immunoSEQ multiplex PCR, lists solely in-frame clones and lacks some. The sample holds 150,000 to 200,000 clones; about 88% are singletons and the top ten take under 2%. This clone came up once. The junction had 8 bases not matched to a gene; V was cut back by 4 bases and J by 9 bases. CDR3 size: 16 residues. In germline, CDR1 is SGHTA, CDR2 FQGNSA. V usage is TRBV7-2 and J usage is TRBJ2-1; 14 bases map to TRBD2. Sequencing was performed on peripheral blood. The source is a man between 18 and 29 years old who had recovered from COVID-19. The chain's CDR3 is CASSSSGTSGSREQFF. CDR3 in DNA: TGTGCCAGCAGCTCCTCCGGGACTAGCGGGAGTCGTGAGCAGTTCTTC.